This T cell receptor (beta chain) was captured by sequencing in a study of T-cell memory formation after mild COVID-19. Study details: TCR clusters were mostly donor specific.

For this clonotype: Its specificity is unknown.

Study conclusions and caveats: CD4+ contracting clones were mainly CM and EM; CD8+ ones, EMRA. Pre-infection memory showed some responding clones, and this suggested that cross-reactive memory joined. Balance between CD4 and CD8 was seen in clones contracting day 15 to 85, and a CD4+ lean was seen in later expanders.

Germline V gene lookup returns CDR1 SGHDT and CDR2 YYEEEE. Trimming pared 4 bases from V and 0 bases from J, leaving 17 bases between. The CDR3 spans 17 residues. Via MiXCR, TCRdb re-called the 5' RACE reads, giving one row per CDR3 protein. The profile shows around 430,000 distinct CDR3 sequences, 15% to 20% of them singletons. The specimen sequenced was PBMCs or a T cell subset sorted from them (not recorded which). The genes are TRBV5-6 and TRBJ1-3, with D unresolved. This clonotype was obtained from a young man who had mild COVID-19 (a few samples of this study predate the infection). Cell type and time point are not known. CDR3: CASSRPFARGSGNTIYF. The CDR3 DNA reads TGTGCCAGCAGCCGCCCGTTCGCGCGGGGCTCTGGAAACACCATATATTTT.